The text below deals with one T cell receptor (beta chain). The data originate from a study of Ad26.COV2.S vaccination and SARS-CoV-2 variants. V was trimmed by 5 bases and J by 7 bases, leaving 8 bases between them. Germline V CDR1 and CDR2: SGHTA, FQGTGA. CDR3 length: 12 residues. The treatment was: 15 to 20 received Ad26.COV2.S at low or high dose, single or two shots; about 5 received placebo; per-sample allocation not given. All samples were drawn on day 63, counting from the first vaccine or placebo injection. Clones were read by immunoSEQ multiplex PCR, and TCRdb kept only the in-frame ones, dropping some. Of about 370,000 clones listed, about 89% were seen once; the top ten hold approximately 1.9%.

The input for sequencing was peripheral blood, taken in a trial of Ad26.COV2.S vaccine versus placebo. The TCR sequence derives from a person aged 18-60 years who received the Ad26.COV2.S COVID-19 vaccine or a placebo. The chain has TRBV7-3 and TRBJ2-2; no reliable D call. The CDR3 protein is CASSRRGGELFF. The CDR3 DNA follows: TGTGCCAGCAGCCGCCGAGGCGGGGAGCTGTTTTTT.